Given below is one TCR beta chain in context. Libraries were prepared by immunoSEQ multiplex PCR; TCRdb keeps only in-frame clonotypes and omits some of them. The sample consists of roughly 500,000 clones, roughly 77% of them appearing once. From germline, CDR1 is SQVTM and CDR2 ANQGSEA. V dropped 6 bases and J dropped 8; count of bases not matched to a gene: 15. This CDR3 contains 15 residues. This entry is derived from a study of shared clonotypes between healthy human individuals. The chain combines TRBV29-1 with TRBJ2-1; 8 bases align to TRBD1. Sample: PBMCs. The TCR comes from a woman in her thirties or forties in good health. Some clones in this sample may be carry-over from other donors' samples. The DNA of the CDR3 is TGCAGCGTACAAACAGGGGGTGGGTTTTCTGATGAGCAGTTCTTC. This sequence encodes CSVQTGGGFSDEQFF.